This T cell receptor beta chain was captured in a study of a mutant IDH1 vaccine in newly diagnosed glioma. Study background: Before enrollment, the patients had been treated with radiotherapy alone, temozolomide alone, or both together. Most of them had received both.

Concerning this clone itself: Its matching antigen is unknown.

Sample time point: week 47, end of study. With topical imiquimod, each dose of the vaccine consisted of 300 ug of mutant IDH1 20-mer peptide. Germline V gene data show CDR1 as WNHNN and CDR2 as SYGVQD (reference sequence). CDR3 length: 15 amino acids. TCRdb keeps only in-frame clones here, not all; method: immunoSEQ multiplex PCR. The sample records some 62,000 clones, around 83% being singletons. The sample was PBMCs, taken from a glioma patient whose treatment included an IDH1 peptide vaccine. This sequence originates from a man aged 25 to 45 with glioma. V gene TRBV10-1 combines with J gene TRBJ2-5; weak D call: TRBD1 (5 bases). The end of the DNA aligns better with TRBJ2-7, so the J call may be wrong. The CDR3 nucleotides are TGCGCCAGCAGCGACAGTTCCCTAGGTGTCCACGAGCAGTACTTC. As protein: CASSDSSLGVHEQYF.